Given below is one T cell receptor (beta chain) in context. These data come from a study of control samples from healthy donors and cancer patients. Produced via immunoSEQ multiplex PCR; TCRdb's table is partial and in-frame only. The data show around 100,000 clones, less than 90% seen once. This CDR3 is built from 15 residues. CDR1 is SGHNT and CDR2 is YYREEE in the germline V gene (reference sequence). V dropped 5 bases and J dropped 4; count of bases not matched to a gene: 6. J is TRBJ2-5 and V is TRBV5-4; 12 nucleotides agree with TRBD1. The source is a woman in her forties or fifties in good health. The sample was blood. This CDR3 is CASRTGTGGGETQYF. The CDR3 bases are TGTGCCAGCAGAACCGGGACAGGGGGCGGAGAGACCCAGTACTTC.